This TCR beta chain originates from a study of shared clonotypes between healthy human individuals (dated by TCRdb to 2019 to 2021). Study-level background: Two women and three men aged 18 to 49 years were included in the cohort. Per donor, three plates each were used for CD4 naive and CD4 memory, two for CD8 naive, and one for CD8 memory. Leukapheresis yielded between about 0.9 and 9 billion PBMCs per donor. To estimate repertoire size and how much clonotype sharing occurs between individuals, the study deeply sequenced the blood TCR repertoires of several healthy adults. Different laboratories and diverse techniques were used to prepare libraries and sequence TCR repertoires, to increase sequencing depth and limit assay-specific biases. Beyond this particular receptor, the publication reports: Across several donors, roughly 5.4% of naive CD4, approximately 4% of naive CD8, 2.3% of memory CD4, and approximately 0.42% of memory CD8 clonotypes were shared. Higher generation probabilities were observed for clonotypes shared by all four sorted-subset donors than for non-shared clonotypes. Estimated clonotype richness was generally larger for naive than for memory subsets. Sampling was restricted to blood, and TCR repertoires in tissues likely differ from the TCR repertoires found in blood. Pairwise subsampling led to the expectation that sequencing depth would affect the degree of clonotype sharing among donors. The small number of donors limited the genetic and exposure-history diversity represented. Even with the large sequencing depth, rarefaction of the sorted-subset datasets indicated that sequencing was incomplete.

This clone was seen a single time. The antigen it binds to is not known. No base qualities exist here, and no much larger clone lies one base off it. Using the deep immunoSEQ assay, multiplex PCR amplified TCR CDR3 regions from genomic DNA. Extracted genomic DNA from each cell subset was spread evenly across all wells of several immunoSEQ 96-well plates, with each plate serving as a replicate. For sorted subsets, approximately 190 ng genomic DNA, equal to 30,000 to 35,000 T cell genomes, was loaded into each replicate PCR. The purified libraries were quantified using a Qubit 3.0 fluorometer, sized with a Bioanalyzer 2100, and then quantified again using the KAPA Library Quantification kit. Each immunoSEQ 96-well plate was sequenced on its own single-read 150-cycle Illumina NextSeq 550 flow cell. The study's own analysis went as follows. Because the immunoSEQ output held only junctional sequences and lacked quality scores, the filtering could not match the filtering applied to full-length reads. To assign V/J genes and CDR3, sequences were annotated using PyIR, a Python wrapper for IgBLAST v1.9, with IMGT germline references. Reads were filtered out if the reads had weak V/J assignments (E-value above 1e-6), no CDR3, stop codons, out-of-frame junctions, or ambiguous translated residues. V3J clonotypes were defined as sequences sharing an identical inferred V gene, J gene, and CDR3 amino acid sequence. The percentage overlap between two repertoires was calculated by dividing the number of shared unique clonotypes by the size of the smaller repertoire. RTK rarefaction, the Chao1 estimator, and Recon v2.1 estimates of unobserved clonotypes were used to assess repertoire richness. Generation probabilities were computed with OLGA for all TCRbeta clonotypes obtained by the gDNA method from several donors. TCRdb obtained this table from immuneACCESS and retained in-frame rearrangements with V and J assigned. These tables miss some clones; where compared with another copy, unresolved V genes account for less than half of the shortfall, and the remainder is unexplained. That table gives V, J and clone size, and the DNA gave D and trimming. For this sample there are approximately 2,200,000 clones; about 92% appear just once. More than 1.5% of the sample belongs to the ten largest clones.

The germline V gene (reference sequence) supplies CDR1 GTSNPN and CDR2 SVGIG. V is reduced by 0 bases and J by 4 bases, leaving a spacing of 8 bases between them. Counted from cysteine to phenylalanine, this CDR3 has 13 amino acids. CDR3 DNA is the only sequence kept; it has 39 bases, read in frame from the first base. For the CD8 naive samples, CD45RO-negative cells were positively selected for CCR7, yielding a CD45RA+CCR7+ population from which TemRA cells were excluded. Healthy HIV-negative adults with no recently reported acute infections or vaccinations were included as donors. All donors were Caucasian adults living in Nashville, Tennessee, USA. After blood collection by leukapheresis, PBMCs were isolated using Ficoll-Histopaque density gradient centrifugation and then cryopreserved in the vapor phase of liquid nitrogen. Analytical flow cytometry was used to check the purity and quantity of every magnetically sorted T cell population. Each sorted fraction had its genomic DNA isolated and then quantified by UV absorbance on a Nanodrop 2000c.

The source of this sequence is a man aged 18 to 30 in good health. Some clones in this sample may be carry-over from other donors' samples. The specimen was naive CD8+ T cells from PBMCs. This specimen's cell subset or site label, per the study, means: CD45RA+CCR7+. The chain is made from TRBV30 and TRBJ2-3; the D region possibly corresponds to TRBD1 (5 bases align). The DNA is TGTGCCTGGAGTGTACAGGTCCCAGATACGCAGTATTTT. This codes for CAWSVQVPDTQYF.